These T cell receptor beta chains were read from a single sample in a study of blood T cell repertoires in COVID-19. TCRdb keeps only in-frame clones here, not all; method: immunoSEQ multiplex PCR. In the table there are around 210,000 clones, more than 70% of which are singletons. The sample was PBMCs or T cells enriched from blood (not recorded which). The receptors originated from a woman in her late teens or twenties who had recovered from COVID-19. CDR3s include the opening cysteine and the closing phenylalanine or tryptophan. The D gene is left open where the match is weak. Rows may omit the clone size; those that give it use once, few, many or a size class.

V	D	J	size	CDR3	DNA
TRBV27	TRBD1	TRBJ2-7	NA	CASSETGGYEQYF	TGTGCCAGCAGTGAGACAGGGGGCTACGAGCAGTACTTC
TRBV18	TRBD1	TRBJ1-2	NA	CASSSDRDYGYTF	TGTGCCAGCTCATCGGACAGGGACTATGGCTACACCTTC
TRBV10-2	NA	TRBJ1-1	few	CASSGRGNTEAFF	TGCGCCAGCAGCGGCAGGGGGAACACTGAAGCTTTCTTT
TRBV11-2	NA	TRBJ1-1	NA	CASSSGGGAFF	TGTGCCAGCAGCTCGGGGGGTGGAGCTTTCTTT
TRBV5-4	NA	TRBJ2-7	NA	CASSPEGGRGYEQYF	TGTGCCAGCAGCCCGGAAGGGGGGCGGGGGTACGAGCAGTACTTC
TRBV4-2	NA	TRBJ2-1	NA	CASSQASIQTSTYNEQFF	TGTGCCAGCAGCCAAGCCTCCATACAAACTAGCACCTACAATGAGCAGTTCTTC
TRBV27	TRBD1	TRBJ1-5	NA	CASRQFRDRDNQPQHF	TGTGCCAGCAGACAGTTCCGGGACAGGGACAATCAGCCCCAGCATTTT
TRBV4-1	TRBD2	TRBJ2-5	NA	CASSQGRRGAGETQYF	TGCGCCAGCAGCCAAGGGCGGCGGGGGGCCGGCGAGACCCAGTACTTC
TRBV10-3	NA	TRBJ1-6	NA	CAISEFPGGGPYNSPLHF	TGTGCCATCAGTGAGTTCCCCGGCGGGGGCCCCTATAATTCACCCCTCCACTTT
TRBV10-3	NA	TRBJ1-2	NA	CAISESRGRGNANYGYTF	TGTGCCATCAGTGAGTCTAGGGGGAGGGGCAATGCTAACTATGGCTACACCTTC
TRBV18	NA	TRBJ2-7	NA	CASSPPEGRWIYEQYF	TGTGCCAGCTCACCACCGGAGGGCAGGTGGATATACGAGCAGTACTTC
TRBV6-2/TRBV6-3	TRBD2	TRBJ2-5	NA	CASSRFSGGRETQYF	TGTGCCAGCAGTCGGTTTAGCGGGGGCCGGGAGACCCAGTACTTC
TRBV4-1	NA	TRBJ2-7	NA	CASSPYLSYEQYF	TGCGCCAGCAGCCCCTACCTTTCCTACGAGCAGTACTTC